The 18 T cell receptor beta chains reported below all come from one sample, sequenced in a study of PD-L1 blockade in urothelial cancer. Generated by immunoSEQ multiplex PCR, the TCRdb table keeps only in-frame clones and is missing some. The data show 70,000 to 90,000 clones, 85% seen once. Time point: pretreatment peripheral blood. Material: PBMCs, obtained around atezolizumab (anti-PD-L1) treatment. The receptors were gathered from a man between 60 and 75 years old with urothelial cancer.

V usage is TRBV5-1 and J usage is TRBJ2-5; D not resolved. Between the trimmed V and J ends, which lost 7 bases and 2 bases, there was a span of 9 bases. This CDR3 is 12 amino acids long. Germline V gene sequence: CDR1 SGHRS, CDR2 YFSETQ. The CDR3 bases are TGCGCCAGCGGGCAGGATCAAGAGACCCAGTACTTC. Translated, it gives CASGQDQETQYF.

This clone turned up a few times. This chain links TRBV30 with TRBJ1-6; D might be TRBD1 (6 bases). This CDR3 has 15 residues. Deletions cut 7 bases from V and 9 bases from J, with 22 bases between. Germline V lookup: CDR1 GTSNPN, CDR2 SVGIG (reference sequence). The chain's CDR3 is CASKRYRVGLSPLHF. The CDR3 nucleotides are TGTGCCTCCAAGCGATACAGGGTCGGTCTTTCACCCCTCCACTTT.

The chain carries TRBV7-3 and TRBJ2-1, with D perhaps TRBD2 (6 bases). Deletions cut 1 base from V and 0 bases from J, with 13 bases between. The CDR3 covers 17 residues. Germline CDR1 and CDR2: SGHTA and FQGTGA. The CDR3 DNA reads TGTGCCAGCAGCTTAAATCCCCCAGCGGGCTCCTACAATGAGCAGTTCTTC. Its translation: CASSLNPPAGSYNEQFF.

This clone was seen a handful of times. The CDR3 reads CGASSSYNSPLHF. DNA for the CDR3: TGTGGGGCGTCGAGCTCCTATAATTCACCCCTCCACTTT. The chain has TRBV6-6 and TRBJ1-6; D is undetermined. This CDR3 is built from 13 residues. Germline V lookup: CDR1 MNHNY, CDR2 SVGAGI (reference sequence).

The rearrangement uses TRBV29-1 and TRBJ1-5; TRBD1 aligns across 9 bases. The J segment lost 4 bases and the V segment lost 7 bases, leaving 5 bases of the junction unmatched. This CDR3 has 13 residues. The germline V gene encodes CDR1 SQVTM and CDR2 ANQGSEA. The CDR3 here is CSASGTGNQPQHF. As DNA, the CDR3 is TGCAGCGCCTCCGGGACAGGGAATCAGCCCCAGCATTTT.

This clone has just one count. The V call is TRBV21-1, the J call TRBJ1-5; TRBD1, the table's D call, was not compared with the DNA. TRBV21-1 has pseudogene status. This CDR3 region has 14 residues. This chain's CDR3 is CASSKPPGNQPQHF. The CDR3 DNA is TGTGCCAGCAGCAAACCCCCAGGCAATCAGCCCCAGCATTTT.

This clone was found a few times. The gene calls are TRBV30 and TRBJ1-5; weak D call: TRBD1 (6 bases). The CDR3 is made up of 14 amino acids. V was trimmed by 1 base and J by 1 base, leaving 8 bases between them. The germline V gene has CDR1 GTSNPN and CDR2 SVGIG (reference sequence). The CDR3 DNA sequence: TGTGCCTGGAGTGACAGGGCGAGCAATCAGCCCCAGCATTTT. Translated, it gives CAWSDRASNQPQHF. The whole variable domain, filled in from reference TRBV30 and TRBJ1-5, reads SQTIHQWPATLVQPVGSPLSLECTVEGTSNPNLYWYRQAAGRGLQLLFYSVGIGQISSEVPQNLSASRPQDRQFILSSKKLLLSDSGFYLCAWSDRASNQPQHFGDGTRLSIL.

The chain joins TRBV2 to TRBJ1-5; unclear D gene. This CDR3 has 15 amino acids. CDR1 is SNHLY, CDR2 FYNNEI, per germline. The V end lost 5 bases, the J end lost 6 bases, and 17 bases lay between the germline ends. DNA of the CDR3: TGTGCCAGCAGTATAATGGTCGGGGATACTCAGCCCCAGCATTTT. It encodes CASSIMVGDTQPQHF.

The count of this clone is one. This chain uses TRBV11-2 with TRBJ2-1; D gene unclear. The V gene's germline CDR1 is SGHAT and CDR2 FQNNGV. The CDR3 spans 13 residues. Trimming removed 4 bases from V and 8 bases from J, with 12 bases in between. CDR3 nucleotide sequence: TGTGCCAGCAGCTCCCTTCTAGGAGATGAGCAGTTCTTC. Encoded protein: CASSSLLGDEQFF.

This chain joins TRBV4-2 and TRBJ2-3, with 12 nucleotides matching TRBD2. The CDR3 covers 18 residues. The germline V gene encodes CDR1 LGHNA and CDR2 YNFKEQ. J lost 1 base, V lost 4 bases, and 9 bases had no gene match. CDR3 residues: CASSPRTSGNVGTDTQYF. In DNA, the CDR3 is TGTGCCAGCAGCCCACGGACTAGCGGGAATGTTGGCACAGATACGCAGTATTTT.

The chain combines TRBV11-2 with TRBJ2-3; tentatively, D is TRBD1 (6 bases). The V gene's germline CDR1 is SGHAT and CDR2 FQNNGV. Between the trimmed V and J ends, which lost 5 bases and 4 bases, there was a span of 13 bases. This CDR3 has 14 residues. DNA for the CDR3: TGTGCCAGCAGCCGAACAGGGTTTGCAGATACGCAGTATTTT. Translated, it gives CASSRTGFADTQYF.

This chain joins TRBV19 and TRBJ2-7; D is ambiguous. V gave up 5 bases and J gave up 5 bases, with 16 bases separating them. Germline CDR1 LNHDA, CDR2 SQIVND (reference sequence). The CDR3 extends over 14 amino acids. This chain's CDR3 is CASSLFRHTDEQYF. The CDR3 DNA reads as TGTGCCAGTAGTCTATTTAGACATACAGACGAGCAGTACTTC.

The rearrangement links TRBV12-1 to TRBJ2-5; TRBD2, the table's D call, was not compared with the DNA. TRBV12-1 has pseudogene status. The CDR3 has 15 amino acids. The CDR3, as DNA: TGTGCCAGCAGCTTTGGGGAGGGGGGGCGAGAGACCCAGTACTTC. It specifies CASSFGEGGRETQYF.

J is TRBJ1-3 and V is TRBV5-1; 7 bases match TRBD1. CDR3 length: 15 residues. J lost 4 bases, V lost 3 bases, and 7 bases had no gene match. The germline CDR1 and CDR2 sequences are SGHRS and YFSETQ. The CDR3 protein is CASSSTGTDGNTIYF. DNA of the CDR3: TGCGCCAGCAGCTCCACCGGGACAGACGGAAACACCATATATTTT.

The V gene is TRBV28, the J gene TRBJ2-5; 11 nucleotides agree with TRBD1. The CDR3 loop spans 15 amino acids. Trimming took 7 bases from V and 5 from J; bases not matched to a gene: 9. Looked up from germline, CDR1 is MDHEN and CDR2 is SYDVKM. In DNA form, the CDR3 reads TGTGCCAGCACCGGGACAGGGGGTGCCGTGGAGACCCAGTACTTC. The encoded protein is CASTGTGGAVETQYF.

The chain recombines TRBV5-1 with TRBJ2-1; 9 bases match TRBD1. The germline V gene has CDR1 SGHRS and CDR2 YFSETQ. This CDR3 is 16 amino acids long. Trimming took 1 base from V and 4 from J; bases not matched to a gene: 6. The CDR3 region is CASSLTTGGGYNEQFF. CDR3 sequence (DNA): TGCGCCAGCAGCTTGACGACAGGGGGGGGATACAATGAGCAGTTCTTC.

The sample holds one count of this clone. CDR3: CASSLGQEIYGYTF. DNA of the CDR3: TGTGCCAGCAGCTTAGGACAGGAGATCTATGGCTACACCTTC. This sequence joins TRBV7-9 and TRBJ1-2, with D perhaps TRBD1 (6 bases). Germline V gives CDR1 SEHNR, CDR2 FQNEAQ (reference sequence). V lost 1 base and J lost 4, with 10 bases in between. The CDR3 consists of 14 residues.

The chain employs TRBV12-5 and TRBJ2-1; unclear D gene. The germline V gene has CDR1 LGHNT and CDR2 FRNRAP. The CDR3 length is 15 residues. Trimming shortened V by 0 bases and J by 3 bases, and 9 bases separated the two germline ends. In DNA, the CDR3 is TGTGCTAGTGGTTTGGTACTCACAGACTACAATGAGCAGTTCTTC. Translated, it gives CASGLVLTDYNEQFF.